A selection of T cell receptor beta chains follows, all from one sample in a study of T cells in Graves' hyperthyroidism and ophthalmopathy. Via MiXCR, TCRdb re-called the multiplex PCR reads, giving one row per CDR3 protein. The sample carries hundreds of thousands of distinct CDR3 sequences, roughly 14% recorded once. The sample taken for sequencing was blood. The receptors come from a woman under 40 with Graves' hyperthyroidism that later progressed to Graves' ophthalmopathy. CDR3s include the opening cysteine and the closing phenylalanine or tryptophan. Each record gives: J gene, V gene, CDR3 length, D gene, clone size, CDR3 DNA, CDR3 protein. D genes are given only for firm matches. Size is stated for part of the rows, as once, few or many counts, or as a class when the clone is expanded.

>TRBJ1-1|TRBV6-2/TRBV6-3|13|-|many
TGTGCCAGCATTGACAGAGTGAACACTGAAGCTTTCTTT
CASIDRVNTEAFF
>TRBJ2-1|TRBV7-2|13|TRBD2|many
TGTGCCAGCAGCACTAGGCGGGAGGGTACGCAGTTCTTC
CASSTRREGTQFF
>TRBJ1-5|TRBV20-1|13|-|many
TGCAGTGCTAGGAGGGGAGGCAATCAGCCCCAGCATTTT
CSARRGGNQPQHF
>TRBJ1-1|TRBV3-1|14|-|many
TGTGCCAGCAGCCAGAGGGCACAGGCCACTGAAGCTTTCTTT
CASSQRAQATEAFF
>TRBJ2-2|TRBV11-3|16|TRBD1|-
TGTGCCAGCAGAAACCGGGACAGGGGAGACACCGGGGAGCTGTTTTTT
CASRNRDRGDTGELFF
>TRBJ2-1|TRBV29-1|15|TRBD1|many
TGCAGCGTTGAAGACCGGGACAGGACGAACAATGAGCAGTTCTTC
CSVEDRDRTNNEQFF
>TRBJ1-1|TRBV19|15|-|few
TGTGCCAGTACCCTCGGTACGGACTCCTACACTGAAGCTTTCTTT
CASTLGTDSYTEAFF
>TRBJ2-1|TRBV6-5|17|-|few
TGTGCCAGCAGTTACTCGTGGGAGGACCGAACCTACAATGAGCAGTTCTTC
CASSYSWEDRTYNEQFF
>TRBJ2-5|TRBV24-1|15|TRBD1|-
TGTGCCACCAGTGATAACAGGGGGCGTGGGGAGACCCAGTACTTC
CATSDNRGRGETQYF
>TRBJ1-1|TRBV24-1|13|-|many
TGTGCCACCAGTGCCCAGGGTTTCACTGAAGCTTTCTTT
CATSAQGFTEAFF
>TRBJ1-5|TRBV28|13|-|many
TGTGCCAGCTCCGCAGGGAGGAATCAGCCCCAGCATTTT
CASSAGRNQPQHF
>TRBJ1-2|TRBV11-3|16|-|many
TGTGCCAGCAGCGACCCAGGAGACAGCTCTAACTATGGCTACACCTTC
CASSDPGDSSNYGYTF
>TRBJ2-7|TRBV14|15|TRBD2|-
TGTGCCAGCAGCCAAGACCTAGCGGGGGTCTACGAGCAGTACTTC
CASSQDLAGVYEQYF
>TRBJ2-7|TRBV20-1|14|TRBD2|many
TGCAGTGCTAGTAAAGGACTAGCGGTACACGAGCAGTACTTC
CSASKGLAVHEQYF
>TRBJ1-5|TRBV6-2/TRBV6-3|15|-|many
TGTGCCAGCAGTGCCTTGATCTTCGGCAATCAGCCCCAGCATTTT
CASSALIFGNQPQHF
>TRBJ2-2|TRBV11-2|14|-|many
TGTGCCAGCAGCCGTAGCGGGAACACCGGGGAGCTGTTTTTT
CASSRSGNTGELFF
>TRBJ2-7|TRBV11-2|16|TRBD1|many
TGTGCCAGCAGCCCGTTCGTTGGGACAGGGTCGTACGAGCAGTACTTC
CASSPFVGTGSYEQYF
>TRBJ2-3|TRBV9|15|-|few
TGTGCCAGCAGCGTAGTAAGCCACCCCGGCGATACGCAGTATTTT
CASSVVSHPGDTQYF
>TRBJ1-5|TRBV11-2|16|-|many
TGTGCCAGCAGCTCCGAGACAGGAGGTTATAATCAGCCCCAGCATTTT
CASSSETGGYNQPQHF
>TRBJ2-2|TRBV20-1|15|TRBD2|-
TGCAGTGCTAGGGAGGCTAGCGGGAGGACCGGGGAGCTGTTTTTT
CSAREASGRTGELFF
>TRBJ2-2|TRBV29-1|13|-|many
TGCAGTGTCGATCATGAGGGTACCGGGGAGCTGTTTTTT
CSVDHEGTGELFF
>TRBJ2-5|TRBV7-2|16|-|-
TGTGCCAGCAGCGCTAGTGGGGGTAGCGGACAAGAGACCCAGTACTTC
CASSASGGSGQETQYF
>TRBJ2-5|TRBV11-3|15|TRBD1|many
TGTGCCAGCAGCTTAGATGGACAGGGGGCGAAGACCCAGTACTTC
CASSLDGQGAKTQYF